The TCR beta chain under discussion was sequenced for a study of Graves' ophthalmopathy and Graves' hyperthyroidism. Study observations and caveats: Most expanded clonotypes from thyroid (those above 0.001 frequency) were also found in blood.

This clonotype was detected only once. Its antigen remains unknown. As the CDR3 is not closed by the conserved phenylalanine or tryptophan, this likely results from a read error. Uncontrolled infections, other autoimmune diseases, pregnancy or lactation barred patients from enrollment. Isolation of PBMCs was performed using 9 to 10 ml of fresh peripheral blood. Amplification from RNA transcripts yielded the TCR beta CDR3 regions. In the first round, RT-PCR was carried out with HTBI primers, and a multiplex PCR formed the second round. TCRdb analysed the multiplex PCR reads with MiXCR anew, one entry per CDR3 protein. The table records 200,000 to 300,000 distinct CDR3 sequences, approximately 42% of them present only once. The sequence was obtained from an adult man with Graves' ophthalmopathy. Sample: peripheral blood.

The CDR3 DNA follows: TGTGCCACCTCTCCCTCCAGGGGAGGCCAGCCCCAGCATTCT. Translation: CATSPSRGGQPQHS. The chain recombines TRBV5-4 with TRBJ1-5; weak D call: TRBD1 (6 bases). The CDR3 extends over 14 amino acids. CDR1 and CDR2 from the germline V gene are SGHNT and YYREEE (reference sequence). Trimming took off 9 bases at V and 7 bases at J, with 20 bases between the two ends.